This entry describes one TCR beta chain. The data were produced by immunoSEQ multiplex PCR, yet TCRdb's version contains in-frame clones alone and is incomplete. The sample data list under 45,000 clones. This sample is drawn from a study of T cells in women clearing cervical HPV infection. The clonotype comes from a woman between 18 and 70 years old with a cervical HPV16 infection that either progressed to CIN3+ or cleared (not recorded which). The sequencing sample was made of blood buffy coat.

The sequenced part of the CDR3 DNA is TGCGCCAGCGGCCCAGGGGGCCGGGAAGAGACC. Amino acids: CASGPGGREET. The entire CDR3 is CASGPGGREETQYF. V and J are TRBV5-1 and TRBJ2-5; the match to TRBD1 covers 8 bases. Sequencing ends 3 residues short of the CDR3 end; the germline J gene provides the rest. Germline CDR1 and CDR2: SGHRS and YFSETQ. Trimming took 7 bases from V and 3 from J; bases not matched to a gene: 8. The CDR3 has 14 amino acids.